Listed here are 25 T cell receptor beta chains from one sample, sequenced in a study of blood T cell repertoires in COVID-19. Only in-frame clones appear in the TCRdb table, and some are missing; sequencing was by immunoSEQ multiplex PCR. Altogether about 200,000 clones are present, 70% to 90% being singletons, with the ten largest covering under 25%. Specimen: peripheral blood. The source of these receptors is a man in his 60s with active or convalescent COVID-19.

In its sample, this clone was seen once. The gene calls are TRBV19 and TRBJ1-2; a weak D match, TRBD1 (5 bases). The CDR3 extends over 14 amino acids. CDR1 and CDR2 (germline): LNHDA, SQIVND (reference sequence). Trimming stripped 5 bases from V and 2 bases from J, with 12 bases between. The CDR3 sequence: CASSAQGQNYGYTF. The CDR3 DNA sequence: TGTGCCAGTAGTGCCCAGGGCCAGAACTATGGCTACACCTTC. The variable domain in full, with the rest retrieved from reference TRBV19 and TRBJ1-2, is DGGITQSPKYLFRKEGQNVTLSCEQNLNHDAMYWYRQDPGQGLRLIYYSQIVNDFQKGDIAEGYSVSREKKESFPLTVTSAQKNPTAFYLCASSAQGQNYGYTFGSGTRLTVV.

Comment on this clone: This same CDR3 is encoded by further DNA sequences in the sample. This rearrangement joins TRBV18 to TRBJ2-7; 8 nucleotides align to TRBD1. The CDR3 is 14 amino acids. J was trimmed by 3 bases and V by 2 bases; bases with no gene match: 3. Germline CDR1 and CDR2: KGHSH and LQKENI. The DNA of the CDR3 is TGTGCCAGCTCACCAGGGACAGGAAGCTACGAGCAGTACTTC. Its translation: CASSPGTGSYEQYF.

The chain links TRBV3-1 (or the pseudogene TRBV3-2) to TRBJ2-5; TRBD2 aligns across 11 bases. V lost 1 base to trimming and J lost 8 bases; unmatched junction nucleotides: 9. Germline lookup yields CDR1 LGHDT and CDR2 YNNKEL (reference sequence). The CDR3 extends over 16 amino acids. The CDR3 protein is CASSQGLAGGQSTQYF. CDR3 DNA sequence: TGTGCCAGCAGCCAAGGGCTAGCGGGGGGCCAGTCAACCCAGTACTTC.

This sequence joins TRBV4-1 and TRBJ1-1; D remains ambiguous. Germline CDR1 and CDR2: MGHRA and YSYEKL. This CDR3 is built from 15 residues. Trimming stripped 3 bases from V and 1 base from J, with 12 bases between. The CDR3 nucleotides read TGCGCCAGCAGCCAGTCCTGGGCCACGAACACTGAAGCTTTCTTT. Translation: CASSQSWATNTEAFF.

The chain joins TRBV18 to TRBJ2-1; 13 bases line up with TRBD2. Germline CDR1 KGHSH, CDR2 LQKENI. CDR3 size: 15 residues. The V segment lost 5 bases and the J segment 10 bases; nucleotides outside the gene matches: 8. The CDR3 DNA is TGTGCCAGCTCAAAAGGACTAGCGGGGGTAGGGGAGCAGTTCTTC. Protein sequence: CASSKGLAGVGEQFF.

This chain joins TRBV28 and TRBJ1-1; D is undetermined. This CDR3 is built from 11 residues. The V end was cut by 3 bases, the J end by 5 bases, with 4 bases between. The germline gives CDR1 MDHEN, CDR2 SYDVKM. The CDR3 nucleotides are TGTGCCAGCAGTTTCAGGACTGAAGCTTTCTTT. Translating it yields CASSFRTEAFF.

CDR3 sequence: CASSLGAMAPQETQYF. Here the CDR3 DNA reads TGTGCCAGCAGCTTGGGGGCAATGGCGCCCCAAGAGACCCAGTACTTC. The J gene is TRBJ2-5, the V gene TRBV5-6; D is unclear. Trimming removed 0 bases from V and 1 base from J, with 13 bases in between. The CDR3 is 16 residues long. Germline V CDR1 and CDR2: SGHDT, YYEEEE.

V gene TRBV2 combines with J gene TRBJ2-5, with TRBD1 as a possible D gene (6 bases). Between the trimmed V and J ends, which lost 5 bases and 5 bases, there was a span of 18 bases. CDR3 length: 15 residues. Germline V CDR1 and CDR2: SNHLY, FYNNEI. The CDR3 DNA reads as TGTGCCAGCAGTAAGGAGGCAGCCCAGGGGGAGACCCAGTACTTC. Translated: CASSKEAAQGETQYF.

The J gene is TRBJ2-5, the V gene TRBV14, with a possible D match to TRBD1 (6 bases). CDR1 and CDR2 from the germline V gene are SGHDN and FVKESK. The CDR3 spans 15 residues. The V end lost 1 base, the J end lost 5 bases, and 14 bases lay between the germline ends. The CDR3 region has the DNA TGTGCCAGCAGCCAAGTTTACAGGGTTAGGGAGACCCAGTACTTC. Protein product: CASSQVYRVRETQYF.

The rearrangement links TRBV11-2 to TRBJ1-2; TRBD1 might be the D (5 bases). This CDR3 is built from 15 residues. Deletions cut 7 bases from V and 3 bases from J, with 18 bases between. The V gene's germline CDR1 is SGHAT and CDR2 FQNNGV. The CDR3, as DNA: TGTGCCAGCACCTCCGGAAGTACAGGAGACTATGGCTACACCTTC. Protein product: CASTSGSTGDYGYTF.

This chain uses TRBV19 with TRBJ2-1, with D hard to call. The CDR3 is 14 amino acids. Trimming stripped 10 bases from V and 0 bases from J, with 13 bases between. Germline CDR1 is LNHDA and CDR2 is SQIVND (reference sequence). CDR3 DNA: TGTGCCACTTCTGGCGGCAGCTCCTACAATGAGCAGTTCTTC. It is translated as CATSGGSSYNEQFF.

The chain links TRBV3-1 (or the pseudogene TRBV3-2) to TRBJ1-2, with D tentatively TRBD1 (6 bases). Germline V gene data show CDR1 as LGHDT and CDR2 as YNNKEL (reference sequence). V gave up 3 bases and J gave up 7 bases, with 27 bases separating them. There are 18 residues in the CDR3. As DNA, the CDR3 is TGTGCCAGCAGCCAGGGAGACAGGACGCGGACGGGTAAGGGTGGCTACACCTTC. It is translated as CASSQGDRTRTGKGGYTF.

The CDR3, as DNA: TGTGCCAGCTTAGACAGGAACACTGAAGCTTTCTTT. Translated, it gives CASLDRNTEAFF. The chain is built from TRBV18 and TRBJ1-1, with D possibly TRBD1 on 5 matching bases. CDR1 and CDR2 from the germline V gene are KGHSH and LQKENI. The V and J ends lost 7 bases and 1 base respectively, with 7 bases between them. This CDR3 is built from 12 residues.

The chain uses TRBV10-3 and TRBJ2-1; tentative D call: TRBD1 (5 bases). This CDR3 is built from 14 residues. V lost 0 bases, J lost 5 bases, and 8 bases lay in between. Germline CDR1 is ENHRY and CDR2 is SYGVKD. For the CDR3, the DNA is TGTGCCATCAGTGAGTCAGGGGTACACAATGAGCAGTTCTTC. It encodes CAISESGVHNEQFF.

The chain employs TRBV2 and TRBJ1-2, with TRBD1 matching 8 bases. V trimming: 6 bases; J trimming: 4 bases; junction bases outside the gene matches: 10. This CDR3 is 15 amino acids long. Germline-derived CDR1 and CDR2 are SNHLY and FYNNEI. The DNA for the CDR3 is TGTGCCAGCAGGATAGGACTCACAGGGGGCTATGGCTACACCTTC. This codes for CASRIGLTGGYGYTF.

J is TRBJ1-3 and V is TRBV29-1; 12 nucleotides match TRBD1. This CDR3 is built from 15 residues. Losses at the gene ends were 6 bases for V and 9 bases for J; bases not matched to a gene: 12. Germline loops: CDR1 SQVTM, CDR2 ANQGSEA. The CDR3 spells CSVTLGTGGRRTIYF. In DNA form, the CDR3 reads TGCAGCGTAACCCTGGGGACAGGGGGCAGGCGCACCATATATTTT.

Worth noting for this clone: A read error may produce the germline difference seen at one junction end. The V gene is TRBV5-4, the J gene TRBJ2-5, with 9 nucleotides matching TRBD1. The CDR3 loop spans 18 amino acids. From germline, CDR1 is SGHNT and CDR2 YYREEE (reference sequence). The CDR3 sequence is CASSPRGIQGATQGTQYF. In nucleotides, the CDR3 is TGTGCCAGCAGCCCGCGGGGGATACAGGGGGCAACCCAAGGGACCCAGTACTTC.

The chain recombines TRBV12-5 with TRBJ2-3, with D maybe TRBD1 (5 bases). Trimming shortened V by 3 bases and J by 3 bases, and 7 bases separated the two germline ends. Germline V CDR1 and CDR2: LGHNT, FRNRAP. This CDR3 is built from 13 residues. The CDR3: CASGLSGTDTQYF. The CDR3 DNA is TGTGCTAGTGGTTTATCAGGGACAGATACGCAGTATTTT.

The chain is built from TRBV3-1 (or the pseudogene TRBV3-2) and TRBJ1-1; D unclear. CDR1 and CDR2 from the germline V gene are LGHDT and YNNKEL (reference sequence). Trimming removed 1 base from V and 1 base from J, with 7 bases in between. This CDR3 region has 14 residues. The CDR3 coding sequence is TGTGCCAGCAGCCAAGCCAGGAAGAACACTGAAGCTTTCTTT. The encoded protein is CASSQARKNTEAFF.

The chain uses TRBV3-1 (or the pseudogene TRBV3-2) and TRBJ2-7; D gene unclear. Germline CDR1 is LGHDT and CDR2 is YNNKEL (reference sequence). V lost 3 bases and J lost 2, with 8 bases in between. The length of the CDR3 is 13 residues. The CDR3 nucleotides are TGTGCCAGCAGCCATGCAGAAGCCTACGAGCAGTACTTC. Protein sequence: CASSHAEAYEQYF.

This clone has a single count. The V call is TRBV6-5, the J call TRBJ2-7; 9 bases match TRBD1. V was pared by 4 bases and J by 8 bases, with 3 bases of the junction left unmatched. CDR1 and CDR2 from the germline V gene are MNHEY and SVGAGI. This CDR3 has 12 amino acids. The CDR3 DNA is TGTGCCAGCAGTTCCCACAGGGGGCAGCAGTACTTC. Translating gives CASSSHRGQQYF.

The V and J genes are TRBV4-2 and TRBJ2-7; possible D gene TRBD1, 6 bases. CDR3 size: 15 residues. Trimming removed 1 base at V and 1 base at J, with 11 bases between. Germline values: CDR1 LGHNA, CDR2 YNFKEQ. The CDR3 nucleotides are TGTGCCAGCAGCCAAGTTGGGACATCTTCCTACGAGCAGTACTTC. Translation gives CASSQVGTSSYEQYF.

This clone has more than one count but fewer than ten. The rearrangement joins TRBV11-2 to TRBJ2-2; 8 positions agree with TRBD2. The germline gives CDR1 SGHAT, CDR2 FQNNGV. With V trimmed by 10 bases and J by 2 bases, 18 bases remained unmatched. The CDR3 extends over 18 amino acids. CDR3 protein: CATTSFSVAGNNTGELFF. CDR3 coding DNA: TGTGCCACCACTTCCTTTTCCGTAGCGGGGAACAACACCGGGGAGCTGTTTTTT.

The chain links TRBV29-1 to TRBJ1-1; D is uncertain. The CDR3 has 12 amino acids. The germline gives CDR1 SQVTM, CDR2 ANQGSEA. V gave up 3 bases and J gave up 7 bases, with 12 bases separating them. CDR3 loop: CSVDTDVYEAFF. DNA of the CDR3: TGCAGCGTTGACACAGACGTCTATGAAGCTTTCTTT.

This chain links TRBV12-5 with TRBJ2-7, with 9 bases that match TRBD1. Germline lookup yields CDR1 LGHNT and CDR2 FRNRAP. The CDR3 has 14 amino acids. The J segment lost 2 bases and the V segment lost 5 bases, leaving 4 bases of the junction unmatched. In DNA, the CDR3 is TGTGCTAGTGGTATACAGGGGGCAGCCTACGAGCAGTACTTC. It specifies CASGIQGAAYEQYF.